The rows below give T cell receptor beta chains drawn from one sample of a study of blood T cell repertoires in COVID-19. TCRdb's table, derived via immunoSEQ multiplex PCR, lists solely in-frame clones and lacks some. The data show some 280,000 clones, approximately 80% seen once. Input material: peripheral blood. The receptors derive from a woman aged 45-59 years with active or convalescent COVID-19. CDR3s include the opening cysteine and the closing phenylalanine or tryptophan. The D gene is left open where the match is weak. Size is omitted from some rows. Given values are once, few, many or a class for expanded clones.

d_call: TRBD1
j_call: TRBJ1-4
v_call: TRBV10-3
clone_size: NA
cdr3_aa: CAISDRQGDEKLFF
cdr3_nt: TGTGCCATCAGTGACCGACAGGGGGATGAAAAACTGTTTTTT

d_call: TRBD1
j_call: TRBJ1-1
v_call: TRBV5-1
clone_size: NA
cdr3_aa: CASSLDRGMNTEAFF
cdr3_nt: TGCGCCAGCAGCTTGGACAGGGGCATGAACACTGAAGCTTTCTTT

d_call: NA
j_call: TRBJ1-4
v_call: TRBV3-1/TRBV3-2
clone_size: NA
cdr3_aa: CASSRDTTDEKLFF
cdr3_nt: TGTGCCAGCAGTCGGGACACGACCGATGAAAAACTGTTTTTT

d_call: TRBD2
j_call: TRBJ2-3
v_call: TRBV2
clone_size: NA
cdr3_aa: CASSELAGGFPRISDTQYF
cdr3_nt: TGTGCCAGCAGTGAATTGGCGGGAGGTTTTCCTAGGATATCAGATACGCAGTATTTT

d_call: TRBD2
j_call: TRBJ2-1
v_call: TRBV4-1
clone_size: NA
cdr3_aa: CASSQYLSGLAYNEQFF
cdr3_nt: TGCGCCAGCAGCCAATACCTAAGCGGACTAGCCTACAATGAGCAGTTCTTC

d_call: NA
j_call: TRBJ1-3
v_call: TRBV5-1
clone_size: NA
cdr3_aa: CASSRADGSSGNTIYF
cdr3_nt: TGCGCCAGCAGCCGAGCCGACGGGAGCTCTGGAAACACCATATATTTT

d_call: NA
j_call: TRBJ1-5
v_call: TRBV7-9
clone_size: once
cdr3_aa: CASSLQGFGQPQHF
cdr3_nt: TGTGCCAGCAGCTTACAGGGTTTTGGTCAGCCCCAGCATTTT

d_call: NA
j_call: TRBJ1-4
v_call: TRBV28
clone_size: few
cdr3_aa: CASSGRDFIDEKLFF
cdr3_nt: TGTGCCAGCAGTGGACGGGACTTTATTGATGAAAAACTGTTTTTT

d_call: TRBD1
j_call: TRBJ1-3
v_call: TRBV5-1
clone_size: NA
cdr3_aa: CASSPGGRGLGNTIYF
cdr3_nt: TGCGCCAGCAGCCCGGGGGGCAGGGGGCTTGGAAACACCATATATTTT

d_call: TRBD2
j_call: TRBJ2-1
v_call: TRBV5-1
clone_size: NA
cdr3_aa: CASSLKLAGGSHNEQFF
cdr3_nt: TGCGCCAGCAGCCTTAAACTAGCGGGAGGATCCCACAATGAGCAGTTCTTC

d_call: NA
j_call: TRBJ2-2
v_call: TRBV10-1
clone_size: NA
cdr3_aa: CASASRPNTGELFF
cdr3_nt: TGCGCCAGCGCTAGCAGACCGAACACCGGGGAGCTGTTTTTT

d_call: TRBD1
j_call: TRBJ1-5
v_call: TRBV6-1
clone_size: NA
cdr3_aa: CASSETGAGQPQHF
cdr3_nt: TGTGCCAGCAGTGAAACAGGGGCGGGTCAGCCCCAGCATTTT

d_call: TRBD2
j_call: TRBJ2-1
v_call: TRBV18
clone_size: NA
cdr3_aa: CASSLTSGRREQFF
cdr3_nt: TGTGCCAGCTCACTGACTAGCGGGAGGCGTGAGCAGTTCTTC

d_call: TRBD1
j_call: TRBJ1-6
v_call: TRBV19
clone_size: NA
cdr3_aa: CASNFRTTGGSSPLHF
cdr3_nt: TGTGCCAGTAATTTCCGAACTACAGGGGGCTCTTCACCCCTCCACTTT

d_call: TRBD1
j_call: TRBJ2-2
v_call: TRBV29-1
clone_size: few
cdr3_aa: CSVPDRGHSNTGELFF
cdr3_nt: TGCAGCGTCCCCGACAGGGGACATTCGAACACCGGGGAGCTGTTTTTT

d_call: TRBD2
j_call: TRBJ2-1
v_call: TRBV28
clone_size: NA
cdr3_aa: CASKASGSVEQFF
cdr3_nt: TGTGCCAGCAAGGCTAGCGGGAGTGTTGAGCAGTTCTTC

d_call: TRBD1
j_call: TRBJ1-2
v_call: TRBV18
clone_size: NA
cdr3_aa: CASSPGQGAGGYTF
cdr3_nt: TGTGCCAGCTCACCAGGGCAGGGGGCCGGTGGCTACACCTTC

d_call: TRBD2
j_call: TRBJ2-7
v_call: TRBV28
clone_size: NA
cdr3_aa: CASGLAAFSSYEQYF
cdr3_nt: TGTGCGAGCGGTCTAGCGGCTTTTAGCTCCTACGAGCAGTACTTC

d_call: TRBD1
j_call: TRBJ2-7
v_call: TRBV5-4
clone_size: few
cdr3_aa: CASSQGSDRGPFEQYF
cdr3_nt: TGTGCCAGCAGCCAGGGTTCGGACAGGGGGCCTTTCGAGCAGTACTTC

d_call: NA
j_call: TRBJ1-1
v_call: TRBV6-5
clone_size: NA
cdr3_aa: CASILTVKSTEAFF
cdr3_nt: TGTGCCAGCATTCTGACAGTGAAAAGCACTGAAGCTTTCTTT

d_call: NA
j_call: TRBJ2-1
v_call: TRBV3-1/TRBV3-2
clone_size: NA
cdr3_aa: CASSQDLRAGTYNEQFF
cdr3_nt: TGTGCCAGCAGCCAAGATCTTAGGGCGGGAACCTACAATGAGCAGTTCTTC

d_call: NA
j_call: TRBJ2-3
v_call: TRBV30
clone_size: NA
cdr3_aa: CAWSVRQRDTQYF
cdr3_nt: TGTGCCTGGAGTGTACGACAGAGGGATACGCAGTATTTT